This T cell receptor beta chain was identified during a study of shared clonotypes between healthy human individuals. The data were produced by immunoSEQ multiplex PCR, yet TCRdb's version contains in-frame clones alone and is incomplete. Here the sample spans some 1.5 million clones, around 97% being singletons. The V gene's germline CDR1 is MNHNS and CDR2 SASEGT. Trimming took 4 bases from V and 4 from J; bases not matched to a gene: 10. CDR3 length equals 16 residues. Study conclusions and caveats: Naive subsets generally exceeded memory subsets in estimated richness.

On this clone: Its antigen remains unknown.

The sequencing sample was made of naive CD4+ T cells sorted from blood. Subset described: CD45RA+ positively selected. The chain is built from TRBV6-1 and TRBJ2-5, with TRBD1 matching over 9 bases. This receptor was obtained from a man aged 30-40 years in good health. CDR3 DNA: TGTGCCAGCAGTGCTCTGACAGGGGGAGGTGGAGAGACCCAGTACTTC. Its translation: CASSALTGGGGETQYF.